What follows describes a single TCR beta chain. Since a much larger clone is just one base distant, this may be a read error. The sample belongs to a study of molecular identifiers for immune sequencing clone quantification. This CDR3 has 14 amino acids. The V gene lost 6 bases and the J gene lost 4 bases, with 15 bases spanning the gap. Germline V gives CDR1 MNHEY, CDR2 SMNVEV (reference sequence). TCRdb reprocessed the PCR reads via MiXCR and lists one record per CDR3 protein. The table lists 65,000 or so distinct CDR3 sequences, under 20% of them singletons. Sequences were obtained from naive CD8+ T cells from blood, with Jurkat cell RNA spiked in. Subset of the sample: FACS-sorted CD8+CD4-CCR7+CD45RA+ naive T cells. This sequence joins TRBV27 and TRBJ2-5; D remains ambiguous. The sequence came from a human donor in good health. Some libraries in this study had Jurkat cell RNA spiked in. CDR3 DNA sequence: TGTGCCAGCAGAGGAGTAGGGTTTGTAGAGACCCAGTACTTC. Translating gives CASRGVGFVETQYF.